The clone carrying this T cell receptor beta chain was counted only a few times. Described treatment: oral pan-JAK inhibitor, 5-10 mg twice daily. Trimming took off 5 bases at V and 2 bases at J, with 7 bases between the two ends. The germline V gene encodes CDR1 MNHEY and CDR2 SVGAGI. The CDR3 extends over 13 amino acids. Reverse transcribed after extraction, RNA yielded cDNA as the sequencing template. Only in-frame clones appear in the TCRdb table, and some are missing; sequencing was by immunoSEQ multiplex PCR. The sample carries 190,000 or so clones, around 50% recorded once. This sample stems from a study of CD8+ T cells in alopecia areata.

The sequencing here drew on CD8+ T cells sorted from blood, taken at week 24, from a patient treated with tofacitinib. This chain connects TRBV6-5 to TRBJ1-5; possibly TRBD1 for D (5 bases). This receptor was identified in a human donor with alopecia areata. The CDR3 DNA reads as TGTGCCAGCAGTAGGGACCGCAATCAGCCCCAGCATTTT. This gives the protein CASSRDRNQPQHF.